This passage covers 16 T cell receptor beta chains from one sample sequenced in a study of blood T cells in healthy people across ages. The second PCR ran roughly 7 to 12 cycles with a sample-barcoded 5' primer and J-beta primers. TCRdb redid the calling of the 5' RACE reads with MiXCR, one entry per CDR3 protein. The table lists 600,000 to 1,000,000 distinct CDR3 sequences, roughly 60% of them singletons, with 22% in the top ten. The specimen was blood. These receptors all stem from a man in his thirties or forties in good health.

In nucleotides, the CDR3 is TGCAGTGCTAAACAGGGCCTGATCAAAGAGCAGTACTTC. It specifies CSAKQGLIKEQYF. The J gene is TRBJ2-4, the V gene TRBV20-1, with D possibly matching TRBD1 (6 bases). The germline V gene has CDR1 DFQATT and CDR2 SNEGSKA (reference sequence). The CDR3 runs to 13 residues. V was cut by 4 bases and J by 13 bases, with 20 bases left in between.

The chain uses TRBV6-5 and TRBJ2-3, with D hard to call. Germline CDR1 is MNHEY and CDR2 is SVGAGI. Trimming left V 6 bases short and J 4 bases short, with 14 bases between. CDR3 length equals 14 residues. CDR3 DNA: TGTGCCAGCAGGGTTTCCTCCGGGTCAGATACGCAGTATTTT. Translation gives CASRVSSGSDTQYF.

The gene calls are TRBV3-1 and TRBJ1-2; TRBD1 might be the D (5 bases). V was trimmed by 8 bases and J by 7 bases, leaving 11 bases between them. CDR1 and CDR2 from the germline V gene are LGHDT and YNNKEL (reference sequence). The CDR3 length is 11 residues. The CDR3 DNA sequence: TGTGCCAGCTCAGGGCCTCGTGGCTACACCTTC. It yields the protein CASSGPRGYTF.

This clonotype was observed a single time. This chain links TRBV19 with TRBJ1-4; D is uncertain. The ends were cut back, 3 bases at V and 6 bases at J, with 14 bases in the middle. Per germline, CDR1 LNHDA and CDR2 SQIVND (reference sequence). The CDR3 spans 15 residues. As DNA, the CDR3 is TGTGCCAGTAGTATCGTCGGACGTCACGATGAAAAACTGTTTTTT. Translation: CASSIVGRHDEKLFF. Full variable domain (remainder filled in from reference TRBV19 and TRBJ1-4): DGGITQSPKYLFRKEGQNVTLSCEQNLNHDAMYWYRQDPGQGLRLIYYSQIVNDFQKGDIAEGYSVSREKKESFPLTVTSAQKNPTAFYLCASSIVGRHDEKLFFGSGTQLSVL.

The chain joins TRBV3-1 to TRBJ2-4; a possible D gene is TRBD2 (5 bases). Matching the DNA end better, TRBJ2-7 makes the J call doubtful. CDR3 length: 14 residues. CDR1 and CDR2 from the germline V gene are LGHDT and YNNKEL (reference sequence). The CDR3 nucleotides are TGTGCCAGCAGCCAAGGCCGGGATAACTACGAGCAGTACTTC. Translating gives CASSQGRDNYEQYF.

This sequence joins TRBV6-1 and TRBJ2-4; 8 nucleotides agree with TRBD1. The DNA matches TRBJ2-7 better at its end, which makes the J call doubtful. The CDR3 is 18 amino acids. CDR1 is MNHNS and CDR2 is SASEGT in the germline V gene. The CDR3 DNA reads TGTGCCAGCAGGCCCATGAATTCCGGGACAGGTGTCCTCTACGAGCAGTACTTC. Its translation: CASRPMNSGTGVLYEQYF.

This clonotype was seen only a few times. V usage is TRBV10-3 and J usage is TRBJ2-3; 16 positions match TRBD2. This CDR3 is 17 amino acids long. From germline, CDR1 is ENHRY and CDR2 SYGVKD. Trimming at V came to 8 bases and at J to 3 bases, leaving 8 bases not matched to a gene. CDR3 amino acids: CAIQTGLAGGVTDTQYF. In nucleotides, the CDR3 is TGTGCCATCCAAACGGGACTAGCGGGGGGGGTTACAGATACGCAGTATTTT.

This clonotype has just a few counts. The V and J genes are TRBV28 and TRBJ2-3, with 9 bases lining up with TRBD2. The CDR3 has 15 residues. Germline V CDR1 and CDR2: MDHEN, SYDVKM. V dropped 2 bases and J dropped 5; count of bases not matched to a gene: 5. The CDR3 DNA reads as TGTGCCAGCAGTTTAGAGGTAGCGGGAGAAGATACGCAGTATTTT. Translated, it gives CASSLEVAGEDTQYF.

There are a few counts of this clonotype. The gene calls are TRBV3-1 and TRBJ2-7, with D possibly TRBD2 on 6 matching bases. Trimming took off 1 base at V and 6 bases at J, with 16 bases between the two ends. Germline V CDR1 and CDR2: LGHDT, YNNKEL (reference sequence). The CDR3 runs to 15 residues. The CDR3, as DNA: TGTGCCAGCAGCCAAGGAACAGGAGGGGAATCCGAGCAGTACTTC. Its protein is CASSQGTGGESEQYF.

The V and J genes are TRBV10-3 and TRBJ2-7; 8 nucleotides agree with TRBD2. V lost 5 bases and J lost 5; bases outside the gene matches: 5. Looked up from germline, CDR1 is ENHRY and CDR2 is SYGVKD. This CDR3 has 13 residues. The CDR3 DNA sequence: TGTGCCATCAGTTTAGCGGGATCGGACGAGCAGTACTTC. It is translated as CAISLAGSDEQYF.

The genes are TRBV20-1 and TRBJ2-7; 13 bases fit TRBD2. Germline-derived CDR1 and CDR2 are DFQATT and SNEGSKA (reference sequence). After removal of 4 bases from V and 3 bases from J, the junction contained 3 bases not matched to a gene. This CDR3 has 14 residues. For the CDR3, the DNA is TGCAGTGCTACGGGACTAGCGGGACACTACGAGCAGTACTTC. It encodes CSATGLAGHYEQYF.

This chain joins TRBV11-2 and TRBJ2-4, with TRBD2 matching over 13 bases. The trim removed 5 bases at V and 4 bases at J, leaving 11 bases unmatched. The CDR3 is made up of 18 amino acids. Per the germline V gene, CDR1 is SGHAT and CDR2 is FQNNGV. The CDR3 here is CASSLTRTSGGVKNIQYF. As DNA, the CDR3 is TGTGCCAGCAGCCTAACAAGGACTAGCGGGGGCGTTAAAAACATTCAGTACTTC.

This clonotype appeared a single time. The V gene is TRBV4-3, the J gene TRBJ2-7; unclear D gene. Germline lookup yields CDR1 LGHNA and CDR2 YSLEER. This CDR3 spans 12 amino acids. The V and J ends lost 1 base and 7 bases respectively, with 8 bases between them. The CDR3 coding sequence is TGCGCCAGCAGCCAAGGGCCGAGGGAGCAGTACTTC. Translated: CASSQGPREQYF.

The chain links TRBV28 to TRBJ1-2; D is possibly TRBD1 (5 bases). The germline CDR1 and CDR2 sequences are MDHEN and SYDVKM. Trimming removed 9 bases from V and 8 bases from J, with 25 bases in between. CDR3 size: 15 residues. This chain's CDR3 is CASENGAFAFLGYTF. CDR3 bases: TGTGCCAGTGAGAACGGGGCTTTTGCCTTCTTGGGCTACACCTTC.

This clonotype showed up just a few times. This chain uses TRBV4-2 with TRBJ1-2; no reliable D call. With 3 bases removed from V and 5 bases from J, the gap between germline ends came to 13 bases. Per germline, CDR1 LGHNA and CDR2 YNFKEQ. The CDR3 extends over 14 amino acids. This chain's CDR3 is CASSQEGNLYGYTF. The CDR3 DNA is TGTGCCAGCAGCCAGGAAGGGAATCTTTATGGCTACACCTTC.

The chain joins TRBV5-1 to TRBJ2-7; a weak D match, TRBD2 (5 bases). Germline V gives CDR1 SGHRS, CDR2 YFSETQ. Trimming pared 1 base from V and 3 bases from J, leaving 11 bases between. The CDR3 covers 14 residues. CDR3 DNA: TGCGCCAGCAGCTTGCGGGGAGTTATCTACGAGCAGTACTTC. It translates to CASSLRGVIYEQYF.